This T cell receptor (beta chain) was sequenced for a study of CD8+CD57+ T cells in acquired aplastic anemia. This clonotype showed up many times. The template for TCR beta VDJ and CDR3 sequence profiling was genomic DNA. Using its own MiXCR run on the reads, TCRdb lists one record per CDR3 protein. The repertoire holds some 200,000 distinct CDR3 sequences, with 34% as singletons. The V and J ends lost 8 bases and 3 bases, in that order; junction bases with no gene match: 13. Germline CDR1 is SNHLY and CDR2 is FYNNEI. The length of the CDR3 is 16 residues. The material sequenced was sorted CD4+, CD8+, or CD8+CD57+ T cells (not recorded which) from PBMCs. The receptor's source is a human donor in good health, serving as a control. This chain joins TRBV2 and TRBJ1-5; 7 bases agree with TRBD1. In DNA form, the CDR3 reads TGTGCCAGCTCGCCCGGGGTTGGACAGGTCAATCAGCCCCAGCATTTT. It is translated as CASSPGVGQVNQPQHF.